This T cell receptor beta chain was profiled in a study of blood T cell repertoires in COVID-19. Overall study context: Collection of acute and convalescent COVID-19 samples took place in the United States, Italy and Spain. The cDNA or gDNA used as material had been derived from T cells, B-cell-depleted T cells, or PBMCs.

In the original processing: Estimated nucleated cell counts came from reference gene primer amplification. Here immunoSEQ multiplex PCR was the method, and the copy in TCRdb shows in-frame clones only, minus some. The V and J calls and clone size are taken from that table; D and trimming were inferred from the DNA. This table holds about 69,000 clones, more than 75% found once. The sample comprised peripheral blood. This clonotype was obtained from a human donor in a cohort sampled during active COVID-19.

CDR3 DNA: TGTGCCAGCATCCCCCGGGGGGACCTCTACAATGAGCAGTTCTTC. It yields the protein CASIPRGDLYNEQFF. The chain couples TRBV27 to TRBJ2-1; TRBD2 matches at 7 bases. This CDR3 is 15 amino acids long. The ends lost 7 bases at V and 3 bases at J; junction bases unmatched: 9. Germline V gene sequence: CDR1 MNHEY, CDR2 SMNVEV (reference sequence).